This T cell receptor (beta chain) was sequenced in a study of regulatory T cells in long-lasting Graves disease. Construction of the TCR beta libraries employed iRepertoire HTBI primers in conjunction with Arm-PCR of CDR3 regions. TCRdb re-derived calls from the multiplex PCR reads in MiXCR, one entry per CDR3 protein. The sample records around 250,000 distinct CDR3 sequences, roughly 21% being singletons. This clonotype was observed many times. Antigen specificity is unknown. Stated time point: newly diagnosed GD, antithyroid drugs for less than 3 months. RNA from PBMCs was the source of the TCR library. The J segment lost 3 bases and the V segment lost 4 bases, leaving 7 bases of the junction unmatched. This CDR3 is built from 15 residues. Germline CDR1 reads SGHDT; CDR2 reads YYEEEE. Findings and limits, study-wide: Among the persistent patients, about 3,000 public clonotypes were shared, more than the 950 to 1,000 shared among new patients. Sample size, which was small, may have reduced accuracy. Persistent disease showed a preference for TRBV28, TRBJ1-2 and TRBJ2-5.

The chain recombines TRBV5-6 with TRBJ2-7; 10 bases agree with TRBD2. Sample: peripheral blood mononuclear cells (PBMCs), taken at new diagnosis, from a patient treated with antithyroid drugs. The source is a female donor with Graves disease. The CDR3 DNA reads as TGTGCCAGCAGCGGGGGACTAGCGACAAACTACGAGCAGTACTTC. Encoded protein: CASSGGLATNYEQYF.